This TCR beta chain was found in a study of T cells after yellow fever vaccination. Germline loops: CDR1 SGHAT, CDR2 FQNNGV. With 5 bases clipped from V and 2 bases from J, the junction kept 10 bases outside the gene matches. The CDR3 is made up of 16 amino acids. MiXCR, applied by TCRdb to the 5' RACE reads, yields one record per CDR3 protein. Counted here are approximately 260,000 distinct CDR3 sequences, about 5.2% occurring once; the ten biggest clones make up around 3.5%. This rearrangement joins TRBV11-2 to TRBJ2-3; 7 bases agree with TRBD2. This specimen was CD4+ T cells sorted from PBMCs, taken on the day of the yellow fever booster vaccination. The TCR originated in a man aged 18 to 29 who received the YFV17D yellow fever vaccine. This CDR3 reads CASSPWGGKYTDTQYF. In DNA, the CDR3 is TGTGCCAGCAGCCCCTGGGGGGGGAAATACACAGATACGCAGTATTTT. Variable domain in full (rest from reference TRBV11-2 and TRBJ2-3): EAGVAQSPRYKIIEKRQSVAFWCNPISGHATLYWYQQILGQGPKLLIQFQNNGVVDDSQLPKDRFSAERLKGVDSTLKIQPAKLEDSAVYLCASSPWGGKYTDTQYFGPGTRLTVL.